One and the same sample provided the 13 T cell receptor beta chains below, sequenced in a study of cytomegalovirus exposure and HLA in healthy donors. The PCR used 60 Vbeta and 13 Jbeta primers. Libraries were prepared by immunoSEQ multiplex PCR; TCRdb keeps only in-frame clonotypes and omits some of them. The table includes fewer than 300,000 clones, under 90% detected once. Material for sequencing was PBMCs. Source of these receptors: a girl aged 2 to 9 in good health and CMV-seronegative.

There are a few counts of this clone. This rearrangement joins TRBV5-1 to TRBJ2-5, with 16 bases matching TRBD2. CDR3 length: 18 amino acids. With V trimmed by 3 bases and J by 1 base, 6 bases remained unmatched. CDR1 is SGHRS, CDR2 YFSETQ, per germline. The CDR3 bases are TGCGCCAGCAGCTCCGGGACTAGCGGGAGGGGACCCCAAGAGACCCAGTACTTC. Its translation is CASSSGTSGRGPQETQYF.

The V gene is TRBV5-6, the J gene TRBJ1-2; D gene unclear. The CDR3 runs to 12 residues. The germline V gene encodes CDR1 SGHDT and CDR2 YYEEEE. V dropped 4 bases and J dropped 9 bases, with 13 bases sitting between them. This chain's CDR3 is CASSVAGPRYTF. The CDR3 bases are TGTGCCAGCAGCGTAGCGGGTCCTCGCTACACCTTC.

This clone has just a few counts. This chain joins TRBV19 and TRBJ2-7; 8 nucleotides line up with TRBD1. This CDR3 is built from 13 residues. V shed 4 bases, J shed 6 bases, and the junction held 5 bases outside the gene matches. The germline gives CDR1 LNHDA, CDR2 SQIVND (reference sequence). The CDR3 reads CASSTSRGLEQYF. In DNA, the CDR3 is TGTGCCAGTAGTACTTCCAGGGGGCTCGAGCAGTACTTC. The full variable domain, its missing parts supplied by reference TRBV19 and TRBJ2-7, is DGGITQSPKYLFRKEGQNVTLSCEQNLNHDAMYWYRQDPGQGLRLIYYSQIVNDFQKGDIAEGYSVSREKKESFPLTVTSAQKNPTAFYLCASSTSRGLEQYFGPGTRLTVT.

The chain joins TRBV27 to TRBJ1-5; 7 positions match TRBD1. V trimming: 4 bases; J trimming: 3 bases; junction bases outside the gene matches: 12. CDR3 length: 17 amino acids. The germline gives CDR1 MNHEY, CDR2 SMNVEV (reference sequence). For the CDR3, the DNA is TGTGCCAGCAGTTCTCGGACAGGACTTACTTCCAATCAGCCCCAGCATTTT. This codes for CASSSRTGLTSNQPQHF.

CDR3 coding DNA: TGTGCCAGCATAAGAGCGGGGGGGGGCACCGGGGAGCTGTTTTTT. It encodes CASIRAGGGTGELFF. The rearrangement joins TRBV28 to TRBJ2-2; 10 bases line up with TRBD2. The CDR3 covers 15 residues. V lost 7 bases to trimming and J lost 4 bases; unmatched junction nucleotides: 6. The germline gives CDR1 MDHEN, CDR2 SYDVKM.

The chain couples TRBV19 to TRBJ1-1, with 8 bases fitting TRBD1. The CDR3 length is 15 residues. V lost 8 bases, J lost 6 bases, and 14 bases stayed unmatched. Germline loops: CDR1 LNHDA, CDR2 SQIVND (reference sequence). The CDR3 sequence is CASAPQGAGISEAFF. CDR3 coding DNA: TGTGCCAGTGCCCCCCAGGGGGCTGGAATCTCTGAAGCTTTCTTT.

The V and J genes are TRBV25-1 and TRBJ2-5; TRBD2 might be the D (6 bases). Trimming took 8 bases from V and 4 from J, leaving 14 bases between them. The CDR3 extends over 13 amino acids. The V gene's germline CDR1 is MGHDK and CDR2 SYGVNS. The DNA for the CDR3 is TGTGCCAGCGGTCGGCGGGAAGGAGAGACCCAGTACTTC. As protein: CASGRREGETQYF.

The chain recombines TRBV28 with TRBJ1-5, with a possible D match to TRBD1 (6 bases). In germline, CDR1 is MDHEN, CDR2 SYDVKM. V lost 3 bases and J lost 5, with 14 bases in between. The CDR3 runs 15 residues. The chain's CDR3 is CASSFSQGWDQPQHF. The CDR3 coding sequence is TGTGCCAGCAGTTTTTCACAGGGATGGGATCAGCCCCAGCATTTT.

The chain couples TRBV9 to TRBJ2-1; 12 bases align to TRBD2. CDR3 length: 14 amino acids. Germline CDR1 reads SGDLS; CDR2 reads YYNGEE. V dropped 0 bases and J dropped 9; count of bases not matched to a gene: 1. The CDR3 nucleotides are TGTGCCAGCAGCGTAGGACTAGCGGGAGCTGAGCAGTTCTTC. Protein: CASSVGLAGAEQFF.

The J gene is TRBJ2-3, the V gene TRBV10-3; 11 bases are a match to TRBD2. This CDR3 comprises 18 residues. Germline trimming cut 2 bases from V and 0 bases from J; bases unmatched to any gene: 7. Germline V gives CDR1 ENHRY, CDR2 SYGVKD. The CDR3 nucleotides read TGTGCCATCAGTGAGGAAACTAGCGGGGGCCCTAGCACAGATACGCAGTATTTT. It codes for CAISEETSGGPSTDTQYF.

A few counts support this clone. The J gene is TRBJ2-1, the V gene TRBV7-9; 9 bases fit TRBD2. This CDR3 has 15 amino acids. With V trimmed by 7 bases and J by 3 bases, 7 bases remained unmatched. The germline CDR1 and CDR2 sequences are SEHNR and FQNEAQ (reference sequence). CDR3 in amino acids: CASTPSGVHYNEQFF. The CDR3 DNA is TGTGCCAGCACCCCTAGCGGGGTCCACTACAATGAGCAGTTCTTC.

The V call is TRBV19, the J call TRBJ1-2; 8 nucleotides agree with TRBD1. V shed 4 bases and J 7 bases; nucleotides not matched to a gene: 5. This CDR3 has 13 amino acids. Germline V gene lookup returns CDR1 LNHDA and CDR2 SQIVND (reference sequence). CDR3 DNA sequence: TGTGCCAGTAGTAGCGGACAGGGTGTTGGCTACACCTTC. This encodes CASSSGQGVGYTF. Combining the CDR3 with reference TRBV19 and TRBJ1-2 gives the whole variable domain DGGITQSPKYLFRKEGQNVTLSCEQNLNHDAMYWYRQDPGQGLRLIYYSQIVNDFQKGDIAEGYSVSREKKESFPLTVTSAQKNPTAFYLCASSSGQGVGYTFGSGTRLTVV.

This clone appeared once. The V and J genes are TRBV19 and TRBJ1-1, with TRBD1 matching over 7 bases. The CDR3 loop spans 16 amino acids. Germline values: CDR1 LNHDA, CDR2 SQIVND (reference sequence). With V trimmed by 4 bases and J by 1 base, 9 bases remained unmatched. This CDR3 is CASSSFFGTANTEAFF. The DNA of the CDR3 is TGTGCCAGTAGTAGTTTTTTCGGGACAGCGAACACTGAAGCTTTCTTT.